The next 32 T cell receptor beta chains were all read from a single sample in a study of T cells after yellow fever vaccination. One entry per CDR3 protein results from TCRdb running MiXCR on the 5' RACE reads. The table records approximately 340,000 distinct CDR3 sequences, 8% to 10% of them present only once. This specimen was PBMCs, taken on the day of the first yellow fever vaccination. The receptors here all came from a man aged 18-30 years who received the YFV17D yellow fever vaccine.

CDR3: CATNPGASGIGKNIQYF. The DNA of the CDR3 is TGTGCCACTAACCCTGGGGCTAGCGGGATTGGCAAAAACATTCAGTACTTC. This sequence joins TRBV19 and TRBJ2-4; TRBD2 agrees at 9 bases. Losses at the gene ends were 10 bases for V and 3 bases for J; bases not matched to a gene: 16. The CDR3 length is 17 residues. Germline-derived CDR1 and CDR2 are LNHDA and SQIVND (reference sequence).

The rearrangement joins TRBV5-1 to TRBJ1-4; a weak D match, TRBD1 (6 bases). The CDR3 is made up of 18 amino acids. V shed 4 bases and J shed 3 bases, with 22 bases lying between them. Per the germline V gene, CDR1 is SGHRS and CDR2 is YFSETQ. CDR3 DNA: TGCGCCAGCAGCGGGGGGGCAGGGGCCAGGTCTTCTAATGAAAAACTGTTTTTT. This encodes CASSGGAGARSSNEKLFF.

The CDR3 reads CASSGSSPYEQYV. The CDR3 nucleotides read TGTGCCAGCAGTGGAAGCTCCCCCTACGAGCAGTACGTC. This chain joins TRBV2 and TRBJ2-7; D is unresolved. Trimming removed 4 bases at V and 2 bases at J, with 9 bases between. The germline V gene encodes CDR1 SNHLY and CDR2 FYNNEI. CDR3 length equals 13 residues.

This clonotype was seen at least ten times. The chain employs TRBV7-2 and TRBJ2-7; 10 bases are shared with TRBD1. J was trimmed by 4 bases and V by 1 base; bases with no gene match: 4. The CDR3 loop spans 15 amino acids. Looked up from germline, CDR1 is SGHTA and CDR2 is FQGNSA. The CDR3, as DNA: TGTGCCAGCAGCTTAGGATCGGACAGGGGGTACGAGCAGTACTTC. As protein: CASSLGSDRGYEQYF.

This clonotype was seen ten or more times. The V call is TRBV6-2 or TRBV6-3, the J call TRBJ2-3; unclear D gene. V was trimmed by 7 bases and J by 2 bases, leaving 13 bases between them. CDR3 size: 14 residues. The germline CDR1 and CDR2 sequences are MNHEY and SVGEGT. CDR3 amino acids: CASTGDTYTDTQYF. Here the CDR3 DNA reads TGTGCCAGCACCGGTGACACCTACACAGATACGCAGTATTTT.

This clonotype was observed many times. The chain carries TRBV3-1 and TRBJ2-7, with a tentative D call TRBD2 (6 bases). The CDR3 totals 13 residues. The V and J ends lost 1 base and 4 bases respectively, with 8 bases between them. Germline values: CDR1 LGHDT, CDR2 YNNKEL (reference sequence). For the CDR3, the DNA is TGTGCCAGCAGCCAAGCCGGGAGTTACGAGCAGTACTTC. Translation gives CASSQAGSYEQYF.

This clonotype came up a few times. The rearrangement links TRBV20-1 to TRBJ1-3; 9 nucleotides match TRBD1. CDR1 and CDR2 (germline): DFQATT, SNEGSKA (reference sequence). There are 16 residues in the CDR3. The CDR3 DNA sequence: TGCAGCGCAATGAGACAGGGGGTAATCTCTGGAAACACCATATATTTT. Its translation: CSAMRQGVISGNTIYF.

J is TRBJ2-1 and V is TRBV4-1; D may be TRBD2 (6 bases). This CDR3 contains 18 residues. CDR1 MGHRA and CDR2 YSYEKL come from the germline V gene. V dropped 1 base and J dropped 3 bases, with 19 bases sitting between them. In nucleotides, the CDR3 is TGCGCCAGCAGCCAAGCCACCATTTGGGGCGGGGACTACAATGAGCAGTTCTTC. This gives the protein CASSQATIWGGDYNEQFF.

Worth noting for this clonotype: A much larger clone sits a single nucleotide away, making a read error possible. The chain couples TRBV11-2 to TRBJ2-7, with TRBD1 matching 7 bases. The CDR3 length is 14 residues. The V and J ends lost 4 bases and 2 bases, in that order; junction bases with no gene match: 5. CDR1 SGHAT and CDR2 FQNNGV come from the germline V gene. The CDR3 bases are TGTGCCAGCAGCTACGGGACAGAGCCCTACGAGCAGTACGTC. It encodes CASSYGTEPYEQYV.

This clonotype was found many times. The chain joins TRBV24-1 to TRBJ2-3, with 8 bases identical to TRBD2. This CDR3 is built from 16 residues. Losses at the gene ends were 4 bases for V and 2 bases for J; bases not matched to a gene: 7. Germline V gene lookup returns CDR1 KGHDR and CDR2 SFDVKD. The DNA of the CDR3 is TGTGCCACCAGTGAAAAAGCGGGGGCGTTCACAGATACGCAGTATTTT. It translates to CATSEKAGAFTDTQYF.

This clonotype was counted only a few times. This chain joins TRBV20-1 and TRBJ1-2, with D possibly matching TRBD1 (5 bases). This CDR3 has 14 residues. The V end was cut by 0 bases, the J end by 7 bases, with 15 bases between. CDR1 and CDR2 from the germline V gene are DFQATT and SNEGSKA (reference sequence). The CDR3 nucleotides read TGCAGTGCTAGAGATCCCCGCAGGGAGAGTGGCTACACCTTC. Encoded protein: CSARDPRRESGYTF.

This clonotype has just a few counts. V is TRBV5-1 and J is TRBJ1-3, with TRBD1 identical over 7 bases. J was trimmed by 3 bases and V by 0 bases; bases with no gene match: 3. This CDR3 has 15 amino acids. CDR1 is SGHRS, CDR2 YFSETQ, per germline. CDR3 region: CASSLEWTGGNTIYF. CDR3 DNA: TGCGCCAGCAGCTTGGAATGGACAGGTGGAAACACCATATATTTT.

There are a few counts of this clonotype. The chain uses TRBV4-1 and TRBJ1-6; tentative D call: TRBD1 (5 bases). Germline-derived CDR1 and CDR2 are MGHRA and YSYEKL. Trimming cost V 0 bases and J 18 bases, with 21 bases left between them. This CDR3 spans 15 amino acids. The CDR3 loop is CASSQEGPGRLQPHF. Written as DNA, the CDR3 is TGCGCCAGCAGCCAAGAGGGCCCGGGACGACTCCAGCCCCACTTT.

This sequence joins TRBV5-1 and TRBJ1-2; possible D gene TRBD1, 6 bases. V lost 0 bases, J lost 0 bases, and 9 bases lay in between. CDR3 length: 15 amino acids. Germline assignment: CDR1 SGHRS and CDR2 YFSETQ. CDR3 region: CASSLEGVANYGYTF. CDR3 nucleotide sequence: TGCGCCAGCAGCTTGGAGGGGGTAGCTAACTATGGCTACACCTTC.

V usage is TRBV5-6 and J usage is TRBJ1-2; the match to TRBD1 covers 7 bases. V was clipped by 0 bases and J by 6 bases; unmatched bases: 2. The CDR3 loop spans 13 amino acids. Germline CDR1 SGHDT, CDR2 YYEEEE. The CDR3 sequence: CASSLAGGNGYTF. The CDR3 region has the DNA TGTGCCAGCAGCTTGGCAGGGGGAAATGGCTACACCTTC.

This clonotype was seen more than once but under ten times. This CDR3 is CASSPRGQGLEETQYF. CDR3 in DNA: TGTGCCAGCAGCCCTCGGGGACAGGGATTAGAAGAGACCCAGTACTTC. J is TRBJ2-5 and V is TRBV4-2, with 9 nucleotides matching TRBD1. Germline V gene data show CDR1 as LGHNA and CDR2 as YNFKEQ. There are 16 residues in the CDR3. V shed 4 bases, J shed 3 bases, and the junction held 9 bases outside the gene matches.

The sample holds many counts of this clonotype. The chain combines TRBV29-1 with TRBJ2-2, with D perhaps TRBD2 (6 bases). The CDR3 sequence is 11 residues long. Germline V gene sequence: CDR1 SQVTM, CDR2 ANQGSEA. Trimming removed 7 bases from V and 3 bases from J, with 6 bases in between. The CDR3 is CSGGDTGELFF. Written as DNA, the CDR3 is TGCAGCGGGGGGGACACCGGGGAGCTGTTTTTT.

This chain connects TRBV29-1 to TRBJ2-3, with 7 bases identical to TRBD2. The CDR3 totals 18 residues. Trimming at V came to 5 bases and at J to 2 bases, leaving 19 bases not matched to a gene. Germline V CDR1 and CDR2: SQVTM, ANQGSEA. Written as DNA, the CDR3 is TGCAGCGTTTTGAACGCCCTCGGACTAGAGGGGAACACAGATACGCAGTATTTT. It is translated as CSVLNALGLEGNTDTQYF.

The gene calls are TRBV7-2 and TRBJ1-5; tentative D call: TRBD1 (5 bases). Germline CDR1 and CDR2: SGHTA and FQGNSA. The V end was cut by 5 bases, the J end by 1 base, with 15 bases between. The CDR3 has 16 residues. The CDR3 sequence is CASSLSGGSSNQPQHF. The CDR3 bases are TGTGCCAGCAGCCTCTCCGGGGGGTCCAGCAATCAGCCCCAGCATTTT.

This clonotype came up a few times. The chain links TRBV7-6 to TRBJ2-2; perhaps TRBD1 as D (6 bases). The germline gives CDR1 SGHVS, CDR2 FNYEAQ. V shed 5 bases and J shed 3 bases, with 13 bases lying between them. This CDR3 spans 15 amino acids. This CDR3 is CASSPTTGDTGELFF. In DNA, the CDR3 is TGTGCCAGCAGCCCGACGACAGGAGACACCGGGGAGCTGTTTTTT. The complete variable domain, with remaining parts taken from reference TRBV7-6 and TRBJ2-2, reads GAGVSQSPRYKVTKRGQDVALRCDPISGHVSLYWYRQALGQGPEFLTYFNYEAQQDKSGLPNDRFSAERPEGSISTLTIQRTEQRDSAMYRCASSPTTGDTGELFFGEGSRLTVL.

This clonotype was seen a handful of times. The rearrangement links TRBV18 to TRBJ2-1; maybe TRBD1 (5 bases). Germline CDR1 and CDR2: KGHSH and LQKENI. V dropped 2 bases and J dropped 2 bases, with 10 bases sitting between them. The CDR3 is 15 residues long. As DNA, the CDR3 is TGTGCCAGCTCACCAGGGGCAATAACCTACAATGAGCAGTTCTTC. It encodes CASSPGAITYNEQFF. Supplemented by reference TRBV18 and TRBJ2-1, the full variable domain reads NAGVMQNPRHLVRRRGQEARLRCSPMKGHSHVYWYRQLPEEGLKFMVYLQKENIIDESGMPKERFSAEFPKEGPSILRIQQVVRGDSAAYFCASSPGAITYNEQFFGPGTRLTVL.

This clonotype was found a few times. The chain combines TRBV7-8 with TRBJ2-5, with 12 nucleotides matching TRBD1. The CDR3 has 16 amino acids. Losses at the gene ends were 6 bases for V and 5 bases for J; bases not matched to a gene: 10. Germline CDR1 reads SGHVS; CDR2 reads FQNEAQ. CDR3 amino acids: CASRTGTGGKLETQYF. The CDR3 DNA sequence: TGTGCCAGCAGGACCGGGACAGGGGGCAAGTTGGAGACCCAGTACTTC.

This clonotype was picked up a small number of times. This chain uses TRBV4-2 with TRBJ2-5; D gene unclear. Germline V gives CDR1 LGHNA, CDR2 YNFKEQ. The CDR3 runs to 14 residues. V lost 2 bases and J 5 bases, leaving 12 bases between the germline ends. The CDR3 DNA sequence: TGTGCCAGCAGCCAATTCCTGGATAGGGAGACCCAGTACTTC. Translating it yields CASSQFLDRETQYF.

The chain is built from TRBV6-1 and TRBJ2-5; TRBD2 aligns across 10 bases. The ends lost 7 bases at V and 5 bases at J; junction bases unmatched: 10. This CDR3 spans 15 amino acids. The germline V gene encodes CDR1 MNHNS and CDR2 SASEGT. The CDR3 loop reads CASKAAGGTFETQYF. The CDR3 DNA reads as TGTGCCAGCAAAGCAGCGGGGGGGACGTTTGAGACCCAGTACTTC.

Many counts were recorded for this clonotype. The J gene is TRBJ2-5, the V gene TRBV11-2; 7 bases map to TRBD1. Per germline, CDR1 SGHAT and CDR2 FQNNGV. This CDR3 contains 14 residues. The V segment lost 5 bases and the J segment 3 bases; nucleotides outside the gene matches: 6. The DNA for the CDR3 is TGTGCCAGCAGCAGGGCGACAGGGAAAGAGACCCAGTACTTC. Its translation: CASSRATGKETQYF.

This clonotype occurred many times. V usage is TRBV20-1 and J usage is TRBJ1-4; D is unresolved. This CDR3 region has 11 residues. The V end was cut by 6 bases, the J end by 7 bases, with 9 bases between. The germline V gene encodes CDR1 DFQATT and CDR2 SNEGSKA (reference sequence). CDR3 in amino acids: CSASPGEKLFF. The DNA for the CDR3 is TGCAGTGCCAGCCCAGGTGAAAAACTGTTTTTT.

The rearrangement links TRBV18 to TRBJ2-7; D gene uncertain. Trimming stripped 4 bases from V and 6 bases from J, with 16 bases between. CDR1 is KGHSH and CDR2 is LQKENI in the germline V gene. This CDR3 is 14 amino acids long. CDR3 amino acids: CASSLSDGSGEQYV. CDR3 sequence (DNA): TGTGCCAGCTCACTCTCGGACGGATCAGGCGAGCAGTACGTC.

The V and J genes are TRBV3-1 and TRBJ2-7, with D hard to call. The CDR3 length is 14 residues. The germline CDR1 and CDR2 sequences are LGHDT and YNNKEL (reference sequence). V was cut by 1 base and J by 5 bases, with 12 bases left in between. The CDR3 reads CASSQASNSHEQYF. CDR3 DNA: TGTGCCAGCAGCCAAGCTAGTAATTCCCACGAGCAGTACTTC.

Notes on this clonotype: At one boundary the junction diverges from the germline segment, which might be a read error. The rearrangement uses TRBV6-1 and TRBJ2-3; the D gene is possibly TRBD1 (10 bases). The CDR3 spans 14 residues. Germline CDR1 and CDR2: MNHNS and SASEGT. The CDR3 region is CVSRADRGTSKQYF. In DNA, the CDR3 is TGTGTCAGCAGGGCGGACAGGGGGACTAGCAAGCAGTATTTT.

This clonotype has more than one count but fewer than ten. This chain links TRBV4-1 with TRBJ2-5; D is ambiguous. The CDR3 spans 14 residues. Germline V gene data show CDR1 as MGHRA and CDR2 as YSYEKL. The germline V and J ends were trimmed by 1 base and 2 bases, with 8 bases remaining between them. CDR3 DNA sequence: TGCGCCAGCAGCCAAGTTACAGAGCAAGAGACCCAGTACTTC. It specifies CASSQVTEQETQYF.

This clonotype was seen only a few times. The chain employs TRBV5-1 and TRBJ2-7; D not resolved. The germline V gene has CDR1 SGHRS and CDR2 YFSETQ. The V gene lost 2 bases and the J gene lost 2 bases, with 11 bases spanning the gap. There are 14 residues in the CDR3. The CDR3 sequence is CASSFVGGAYEQYF. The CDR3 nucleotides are TGCGCCAGCAGCTTCGTCGGTGGCGCCTACGAGCAGTACTTC.

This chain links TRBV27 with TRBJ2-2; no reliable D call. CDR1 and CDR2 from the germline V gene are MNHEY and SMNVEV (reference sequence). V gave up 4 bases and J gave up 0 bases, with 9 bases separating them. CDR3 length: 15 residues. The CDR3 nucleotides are TGTGCCAGCAGTTCGTCGGTAGCGAACACCGGGGAGCTGTTTTTT. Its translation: CASSSSVANTGELFF.